The 15 T cell receptor beta chains below were found in one sample sequenced in a study of tumor and adjacent non-tumor tissue in lung cancer. Three rounds of nested PCR, following a modified ARM-PCR protocol, produced the TCRbeta library. TCRdb re-derived calls from the multiplex PCR reads in MiXCR, one entry per CDR3 protein. The repertoire consists of about 120,000 distinct CDR3 sequences, with nearly 85% occurring once and the leading ten covering about 22%. The template was RNA from unsorted bulk tissue. Specimen: lung tumor tissue. Source of these receptors: a man in his sixties or seventies with non-small cell lung cancer.

As for this clonotype: One end of the junction fails to match germline, which may point to a read error. This CDR3 is CVSSPGGSGERQPQRF. DNA for the CDR3: TGTGTCAGCAGCCCCGGGGGTAGCGGGGAAAGACAGCCCCAGCGTTTT. The chain uses TRBV14 and TRBJ1-5, with D possibly being TRBD1 (5 bases). Germline assignment: CDR1 SGHDN and CDR2 FVKESK. CDR3 size: 16 residues.

J is TRBJ1-1 and V is TRBV6-5, with D unclear. This CDR3 region has 14 residues. The V gene lost 0 bases and the J gene lost 5 bases, with 10 bases spanning the gap. Germline CDR1 reads MNHEY; CDR2 reads SVGAGI. The CDR3 here is CASSYSWGMTEAFF. The CDR3 DNA is TGTGCCAGCAGTTACTCCTGGGGAATGACTGAAGCTTTCTTT.

Comments on this clonotype: At one boundary the junction diverges from the germline segment, which might be a read error. The chain recombines TRBV5-4 with TRBJ2-5, with D unclear. Germline lookup yields CDR1 SGHNT and CDR2 YYREEE (reference sequence). This CDR3 comprises 14 residues. The CDR3 DNA reads as TGTGCCAGCAGCTTGGGTGACACTGTTTGGACCCATTACTTC. It yields the protein CASSLGDTVWTHYF.

The V gene is TRBV6-1, the J gene TRBJ2-7, with 10 bases identical to TRBD2. This CDR3 spans 14 amino acids. The germline gives CDR1 MNHNS, CDR2 SASEGT. V lost 7 bases to trimming and J lost 6 bases; unmatched junction nucleotides: 9. The CDR3 region is CASNGRLAGCEQYF. CDR3 nucleotides: TGTGCCAGCAATGGAAGACTAGCGGGCTGCGAGCAGTACTTC.

A word on this clonotype: The junction does not match germline at one end; this may be a read error. The chain recombines TRBV7-8 with TRBJ2-1; D remains ambiguous. The germline CDR1 and CDR2 sequences are SGHVS and FQNEAQ. The CDR3 is 15 amino acids. This CDR3 reads CASRKWSRSYNEQFF. The CDR3 DNA is TGTGCCAGCAGAAAATGGTCCCGGTCCTACAATGAGCAGTTCTTT.

Concerning this clonotype itself: Mismatch with germline at one junction end may stem from a read error. In nucleotides, the CDR3 is TGTGCCAGCGGCCCCGGGACAGGGGGTTCTCGTGGGGCCATCGTCCTGACTTTC. It translates to CASGPGTGGSRGAIVLTF. The rearrangement links TRBV11-2 to TRBJ2-6, with 11 bases lining up with TRBD1. Germline V gene sequence: CDR1 SGHAT, CDR2 FQNNGV. This CDR3 is 18 amino acids long.

Remarks on this clonotype: The junction departs from germline at one end; a sequencing error may be responsible. The J gene is TRBJ2-5, the V gene TRBV11-3; the D gene is possibly TRBD2 (5 bases). This CDR3 comprises 16 residues. CDR1 SGHNT and CDR2 YENEEA come from the germline V gene. The CDR3 region has the DNA TGTACCAGCATCTTAGGTGTGGGGAGACCAGCGGAGACCCAGTACTTC. Translation gives CTSILGVGRPAETQYF.

The J gene is TRBJ1-4, the V gene TRBV6-2 or TRBV6-3; no reliable D call. Trimming removed 9 bases at V and 6 bases at J, with 14 bases between. Germline V gene data show CDR1 as MNHEY and CDR2 as SVGEGT. The CDR3 totals 13 residues. The DNA of the CDR3 is TGTGCCAGGAAGAACTCGGGTTATGAAAAACTGTTTTTT. Translating gives CARKNSGYEKLFF.

Comments on this clonotype: An end of the junction does not agree with germline; a read error may underlie this. This chain joins TRBV10-2 and TRBJ2-1; D is possibly TRBD1 or TRBD2 (5 bases each). The CDR3 sequence is 15 residues long. The V gene's germline CDR1 is WSHSY and CDR2 SAAADI. Here the CDR3 reads CPSRSPGPSSHEHLF. The CDR3 DNA sequence: TGCCCCAGCAGGTCCCCGGGACCCTCTTCTCATGAGCATCTCTTC.

In its sample, this clonotype was seen a few times. The genes are TRBV6-5 and TRBJ2-5, with 11 bases lining up with TRBD2. This CDR3 spans 14 amino acids. The junction had 10 bases not matched to a gene; V was cut back by 6 bases and J by 10 bases. CDR1 is MNHEY, CDR2 SVGAGI, per germline. This CDR3 reads CASRPTSGSWFQYF. CDR3 in DNA: TGTGCCAGCAGGCCTACTAGCGGGAGCTGGTTCCAGTACTTC.

In regard to this clonotype: The junction does not match germline at one end; this may be a read error. The rearrangement uses TRBV12-3 or TRBV12-4 and TRBJ1-6; D unclear. The CDR3 length is 12 residues. CDR3 loop: CASIQGNSTLHF. DNA of the CDR3: TGTGCCAGCATCCAAGGAAATTCAACCCTCCACTTT.

The DNA of the CDR3 is TGTGCCAGCAGTTGGGGACAAGGTAACTATGGCTACACCTTC. This codes for CASSWGQGNYGYTF. This rearrangement joins TRBV6-6 to TRBJ1-2; the D gene is possibly TRBD1 (6 bases). Looked up from germline, CDR1 is MNHNY and CDR2 is SVGAGI (reference sequence). The length of the CDR3 is 14 residues. V dropped 4 bases and J dropped 1 base, with 10 bases sitting between them.

Points on this clonotype: This may come from a read error, since a much larger clone is one base off. The chain uses TRBV20-1 and TRBJ2-2; D possibly corresponds to TRBD2 (5 bases). The length of the CDR3 is 13 residues. Germline-derived CDR1 and CDR2 are DFQATT and SNEGSKA (reference sequence). The CDR3 nucleotides are TGCAGTGATAGAGAAGGGAGCGCCGGGGAGCTGTTTTTT. As protein: CSDREGSAGELFF.

There are a few counts of this clonotype. One junction end disagrees with the germline gene, perhaps due to a read error. In DNA form, the CDR3 reads TGTGCCAGTAACCAAGCGGGGACCCAGTATTTC. Its translation: CASNQAGTQYF. This chain joins TRBV14 and TRBJ2-5; 7 nucleotides agree with TRBD2. CDR3 length equals 11 residues. Germline V gene data show CDR1 as SGHDN and CDR2 as FVKESK.

For this clonotype: The germline gene is not matched at one end of the junction; a read error may be the cause. The gene calls are TRBV12-3 or TRBV12-4 and TRBJ1-6; 12 bases fit TRBD1. The CDR3 is 16 amino acids. The CDR3 bases are TGTGCCAGCACCACCGGGACAGGGGGCTATAATTCACCTCTCCACTTC. Amino acids: CASTTGTGGYNSPLHF.